The rows below give T cell receptor beta chains drawn from one sample of a study of blood T cell repertoires in COVID-19. Clones were sequenced by immunoSEQ multiplex PCR, and TCRdb holds only the in-frame ones, with some missing. The table lists fewer than 200,000 clones, approximately 83% of them singletons. The sample comprised peripheral blood. The receptors come from a human donor in a cohort sampled during active COVID-19. CDR3s include the opening cysteine and the closing phenylalanine or tryptophan. The order of the fields is clone size, V gene, CDR3 protein. The size field is filled for only some rows; it gives once, few, many or a size class.

>few|TRBV6-1
CASSEESRLNYEQYF
>-|TRBV15
CATTLGASGANVLTF
>-|TRBV9
CASSGAFQETQYF
>-|TRBV27
CASRSHRGPNQPQHF
>-|TRBV27
CASSPPCGGPYEQYF
>-|TRBV5-5
CASSLISGGHNEQFF
>-|TRBV5-5
CASSLAGGRDYGYTF
>-|TRBV7-2
CASSLSASGRFRFYEQYF
>-|TRBV25-1
CASSRPGKNTEAFF
>-|TRBV18
CASSPGLTGSYEQYF
>-|TRBV5-6
CASSLAWQGATYEQYF
>once|TRBV28
CASSPTGVNNEKLFF
>-|TRBV27
CASSGGAVGEKLFF
>few|TRBV29-1
CSVAWTASNQPQHF